This passage covers 27 T cell receptor beta chains from one sample sequenced in a study of glioma-infiltrating T cells after dendritic cell vaccination. Time point meaning: after dendritic cell vaccination, including at tumor progression/relapse. Using immunoSEQ multiplex PCR, the repertoire was profiled, and TCRdb retains in-frame clones only, with some absent. The repertoire includes about 50,000 clones, approximately 91% of them detected once, and 5.3% sits in the top ten. The sequencing used blood, collected after dendritic cell vaccination. Every receptor here comes from a human donor with glioblastoma.

This chain joins TRBV9 and TRBJ2-5; TRBD2 matches 15 bases. This CDR3 spans 19 amino acids. Looked up from germline, CDR1 is SGDLS and CDR2 is YYNGEE. The V segment lost 4 bases and the J segment 2 bases; nucleotides outside the gene matches: 12. CDR3 bases: TGTGCCAGCAGCCCGTCCGGGACTAGCGGGAGGAGGGTACAAGAGACCCAGTACTTC. Its protein is CASSPSGTSGRRVQETQYF.

This clone was observed a few times. This sequence joins TRBV6-1 and TRBJ2-7, with D maybe TRBD1 (8 bases). Trimming shortened V by 7 bases and J by 0 bases, and 13 bases separated the two germline ends. This CDR3 contains 14 residues. Germline CDR1 is MNHNS and CDR2 is SASEGT. As DNA, the CDR3 is TGTGCCAGCAAGAACAGGGGGGGCTCCTACGAGCAGTACTTC. This encodes CASKNRGGSYEQYF.

This chain links TRBV7-9 with TRBJ2-3; D call uncertain. V lost 3 bases and J 5 bases, leaving 6 bases between the germline ends. There are 12 residues in the CDR3. CDR1 SEHNR and CDR2 FQNEAQ come from the germline V gene (reference sequence). The CDR3 nucleotides read TGTGCCAGCAGCTTCCCTAGAGATACGCAGTATTTT. Translation: CASSFPRDTQYF.

This chain links TRBV9 with TRBJ1-5, with unresolved D. There are 12 residues in the CDR3. Germline CDR1 reads SGDLS; CDR2 reads YYNGEE. Trimming stripped 0 bases from V and 9 bases from J, with 7 bases between. CDR3 in amino acids: CASSVEGGPQHF. In DNA form, the CDR3 reads TGTGCCAGCAGCGTAGAAGGCGGGCCCCAGCATTTT.

The genes are TRBV7-6 and TRBJ2-7, with 10 bases that match TRBD2. Unmatched junction bases numbered 3, after V lost 5 bases and J lost 5 bases. The CDR3 sequence is 13 residues long. Germline CDR1 and CDR2: SGHVS and FNYEAQ. In DNA, the CDR3 is TGTGCCAGCAGCGGAGGGACTAGCGACGAGCAGTACTTC. It translates to CASSGGTSDEQYF.

This chain connects TRBV4-2 to TRBJ2-3; 8 bases match TRBD2. The CDR3 has 16 amino acids. V shed 2 bases and J 1 base; nucleotides not matched to a gene: 5. Germline V CDR1 and CDR2: LGHNA, YNFKEQ. This CDR3 reads CASSQRARGGTDTQYF. CDR3 nucleotide sequence: TGTGCCAGCAGCCAAAGGGCGCGGGGGGGCACAGATACGCAGTATTTT.

The gene calls are TRBV27 and TRBJ1-2; TRBD1 agrees at 8 bases. This CDR3 has 13 amino acids. V dropped 6 bases and J dropped 7; count of bases not matched to a gene: 7. Germline V lookup: CDR1 MNHEY, CDR2 SMNVEV (reference sequence). DNA for the CDR3: TGTGCCAGCAGCCCCGGACAGGGCTCTGGCTACACCTTC. As protein: CASSPGQGSGYTF.

V usage is TRBV30 and J usage is TRBJ2-7, with 10 bases that match TRBD1. The CDR3 has 13 residues. V lost 7 bases to trimming and J lost 3 bases; unmatched junction nucleotides: 6. The germline gives CDR1 GTSNPN, CDR2 SVGIG (reference sequence). In DNA form, the CDR3 reads TGTGCCTCCGCCCGGGACAGGGGCTACGAGCAGTACTTC. As protein: CASARDRGYEQYF.

The chain recombines TRBV27 with TRBJ1-1, with D possibly matching TRBD1 (6 bases). With 8 bases removed from V and 1 base from J, the gap between germline ends came to 23 bases. Looked up from germline, CDR1 is MNHEY and CDR2 is SMNVEV (reference sequence). The CDR3 length is 17 residues. Here the CDR3 reads CASRRQEPRGWNTEAFF. The CDR3 DNA reads as TGTGCCAGCCGCCGACAGGAACCACGGGGCTGGAACACTGAAGCTTTCTTT.

V usage is TRBV13 and J usage is TRBJ2-2, with 8 bases identical to TRBD1. The CDR3 covers 16 residues. The V segment lost 5 bases and the J segment 1 base; nucleotides outside the gene matches: 6. Per the germline V gene, CDR1 is PRHDT and CDR2 is FYEKMQ (reference sequence). For the CDR3, the DNA is TGTGCCAGCAGCCGCCAGGGGGCGCGGAACACCGGGGAGCTGTTTTTT. Translated, it gives CASSRQGARNTGELFF.

The rearrangement uses TRBV10-3 and TRBJ2-7; 9 nucleotides agree with TRBD1. After removal of 2 bases from V and 9 bases from J, the junction contained 11 bases not matched to a gene. CDR3 length: 15 amino acids. CDR1 ENHRY and CDR2 SYGVKD come from the germline V gene. CDR3 amino acids: CAISELGTGSSGQYF. CDR3 DNA sequence: TGTGCCATCAGTGAGCTAGGGACAGGGTCTAGTGGGCAGTACTTC.

This chain links TRBV7-8 with TRBJ2-3; D not resolved. CDR1 is SGHVS, CDR2 FQNEAQ, per germline. Trimming cost V 5 bases and J 5 bases, with 17 bases left between them. This CDR3 contains 15 residues. CDR3 region: CASSQYYGLGDTQYF. The CDR3 DNA is TGTGCCAGCAGCCAATATTATGGGCTTGGAGATACGCAGTATTTT.

The sample holds one count of this clone. J is TRBJ2-6 and V is TRBV5-1, with 8 bases that match TRBD1. Germline V gives CDR1 SGHRS, CDR2 YFSETQ. The CDR3 runs to 17 residues. V dropped 4 bases and J dropped 1; count of bases not matched to a gene: 7. CDR3 region: CASSARTGRSGANVLTF. The CDR3 DNA sequence: TGCGCCAGCAGCGCGAGGACAGGGAGGTCTGGGGCCAACGTCCTGACTTTC.

V gene TRBV5-1 combines with J gene TRBJ1-2, with 10 bases aligning to TRBD1. There are 14 residues in the CDR3. J lost 7 bases, V lost 4 bases, and 7 bases had no gene match. Looked up from germline, CDR1 is SGHRS and CDR2 is YFSETQ. CDR3 protein: CASSAGQGFRGYTF. CDR3 in DNA: TGCGCCAGCAGCGCGGGACAGGGGTTTCGTGGCTACACCTTC.

The chain combines TRBV18 with TRBJ1-2; D call uncertain. Germline assignment: CDR1 KGHSH and CDR2 LQKENI. The CDR3 loop spans 17 amino acids. V lost 6 bases and J 2 bases, leaving 22 bases between the germline ends. For the CDR3, the DNA is TGTGCCAGCTCTGTACGCGTGCAGGCCGATTTAAACTATGGCTACACCTTC. This gives the protein CASSVRVQADLNYGYTF.

For the CDR3, the DNA is TGTGCCAGCAGCCTAGTCGACAGTCCCCAGCATTTT. Translated, it gives CASSLVDSPQHF. V gene TRBV5-6 combines with J gene TRBJ1-5, with a tentative D call TRBD1 (5 bases). V was trimmed by 4 bases and J by 10 bases, leaving 12 bases between them. CDR1 is SGHDT and CDR2 is YYEEEE in the germline V gene. This CDR3 has 12 amino acids.

The chain links TRBV18 to TRBJ1-1, with 10 bases fitting TRBD1. The CDR3 runs to 12 residues. In germline, CDR1 is KGHSH, CDR2 LQKENI. The trim removed 6 bases at V and 8 bases at J, leaving 3 bases unmatched. The CDR3 DNA reads TGTGCCAGCTCGGGGGGACAGGGGGAAGCTTTCTTT. Protein product: CASSGGQGEAFF.

V and J are TRBV29-1 and TRBJ2-1; TRBD2 matches at 16 bases. This CDR3 spans 17 amino acids. J gave up 1 base and V 5 bases, and 5 bases lay outside the gene matches. Germline values: CDR1 SQVTM, CDR2 ANQGSEA. CDR3 region: CSVPGTSGRASYNEQFF. For the CDR3, the DNA is TGCAGCGTTCCAGGGACTAGCGGGAGGGCTTCCTACAATGAGCAGTTCTTC.

This clone has more than one count but fewer than ten. The V call is TRBV18, the J call TRBJ2-7; 8 positions agree with TRBD1. After removal of 4 bases from V and 3 bases from J, the junction contained 11 bases not matched to a gene. Germline V gene data show CDR1 as KGHSH and CDR2 as LQKENI. The CDR3 spans 16 residues. The CDR3 sequence is CASSRRLPGGFYEQYF. CDR3 DNA: TGTGCCAGCTCACGTCGTCTTCCAGGGGGCTTCTACGAGCAGTACTTC.

The chain links TRBV29-1 to TRBJ2-3, with a possible D match to TRBD2 (6 bases). Germline V lookup: CDR1 SQVTM, CDR2 ANQGSEA. Trimming took off 3 bases at V and 6 bases at J, with 19 bases between the two ends. This CDR3 is 15 amino acids long. The CDR3 region is CSVDSAGTALDTQYF. For the CDR3, the DNA is TGCAGCGTTGACTCTGCGGGGACTGCCTTGGATACGCAGTATTTT.

J is TRBJ2-2 and V is TRBV27; D may be TRBD1 (5 bases). V dropped 7 bases and J dropped 0 bases, with 9 bases sitting between them. This CDR3 has 14 residues. Germline V gene data show CDR1 as MNHEY and CDR2 as SMNVEV (reference sequence). CDR3 DNA: TGTGCCAGCACTGGACACACGAACACCGGGGAGCTGTTTTTT. It specifies CASTGHTNTGELFF.

The V gene is TRBV18, the J gene TRBJ1-1; unclear D gene. V lost 6 bases to trimming and J lost 1 base, with 9 bases between them. The CDR3 has 13 amino acids. CDR1 and CDR2 from the germline V gene are KGHSH and LQKENI. The CDR3 nucleotides are TGTGCCAGCTCCCCCTCCGGGAACACTGAAGCTTTCTTT. Encoded protein: CASSPSGNTEAFF.

The V call is TRBV7-9, the J call TRBJ1-1; D remains ambiguous. The V end was cut by 5 bases, the J end by 7 bases, with 8 bases between. The germline gives CDR1 SEHNR, CDR2 FQNEAQ (reference sequence). The CDR3 has 11 amino acids. The CDR3 loop is CASSDFDEAFF. DNA of the CDR3: TGTGCCAGCAGCGACTTCGATGAAGCTTTCTTT.

The chain uses TRBV7-9 and TRBJ1-1; perhaps TRBD1 as D (6 bases). The V end lost 4 bases, the J end lost 5 bases, and 14 bases lay between the germline ends. CDR1 SEHNR and CDR2 FQNEAQ come from the germline V gene (reference sequence). This CDR3 is 14 amino acids long. CDR3 nucleotides: TGTGCCAGCAGCTCCACAGGGAATGATACTGAAGCTTTCTTT. This encodes CASSSTGNDTEAFF.

The chain combines TRBV18 with TRBJ2-1; D is unresolved. V was trimmed by 4 bases and J by 8 bases, leaving 9 bases between them. Germline lookup yields CDR1 KGHSH and CDR2 LQKENI. The CDR3 runs to 12 residues. This CDR3 reads CASSQNADEQFF. The CDR3 DNA sequence: TGTGCCAGCTCACAGAACGCAGATGAGCAGTTCTTC.

Regarding this clone: A junction boundary mismatches the germline segment, possibly from a read error. The chain is built from TRBV4-1 and TRBJ1-2; no clear D gene. CDR3 length equals 16 residues. Germline-derived CDR1 and CDR2 are MGHRA and YSYEKL. In nucleotides, the CDR3 is TGCGCCAGCAGCCAAGATCTGGCGGGGTCCTTTTATGACTACACCTTC. Its protein is CASSQDLAGSFYDYTF.

The V call is TRBV13, the J call TRBJ2-7; 7 bases match TRBD2. J lost 2 bases, V lost 1 base, and 8 bases had no gene match. CDR1 and CDR2 (germline): PRHDT, FYEKMQ (reference sequence). This CDR3 is built from 16 residues. CDR3 amino acids: CASSLERGSSPYEQYF. In DNA, the CDR3 is TGTGCCAGCAGCTTAGAACGCGGGAGTAGTCCCTACGAGCAGTACTTC.